These T cell receptor beta chains were read from a single sample in a study of cytomegalovirus exposure and HLA in healthy donors. The data were produced by immunoSEQ multiplex PCR, yet TCRdb's version contains in-frame clones alone and is incomplete. The repertoire has around 180,000 clones, roughly 70% of them found once; the top ten carry 1.5%. Material for sequencing was PBMCs. These receptors were collected from a girl between 10 and 17 years old in good health and CMV-seronegative. The CDR3 runs from the conserved cysteine through the conserved F or W. Fields, in order: J gene, D gene, V gene, clone size, CDR3 protein, CDR3 DNA. D genes are given only for firm matches. Not all rows give a size; the values are once, few, many and, for expanded clones, a class.

>TRBJ1-6|NA|TRBV5-4|NA
CASSLGGGNSPLHF
TGTGCCAGCAGCTTAGGGGGTGGTAATTCACCCCTCCACTTT
>TRBJ2-7|NA|TRBV10-1|few
CASSDRRTYEQYF
TGCGCCAGCAGTGATCGGAGGACCTACGAGCAGTACTTC
>TRBJ1-1|NA|TRBV29-1|NA
CSVLGFQGEEAFF
TGCAGCGTTCTCGGTTTCCAAGGGGAAGAAGCTTTCTTT
>TRBJ2-3|NA|TRBV2|NA
CASLLSSRTDTQYF
TGTGCCAGCTTACTCTCAAGTCGGACAGATACGCAGTATTTT
>TRBJ1-4|NA|TRBV9|once
CASSSSGLQEKLFF
TGTGCCAGCAGCTCATCAGGGTTGCAGGAAAAACTGTTTTTT
>TRBJ1-1|NA|TRBV19|NA
CASSIDRDTEAFF
TGTGCCAGTAGTATAGACAGGGACACTGAAGCTTTCTTT
>TRBJ2-7|NA|TRBV25-1|NA
CASSERGSGYEQYF
TGTGCCAGCAGTGAACGAGGCAGTGGATACGAGCAGTACTTC
>TRBJ2-1|TRBD2|TRBV10-1|NA
CASRAGGSLDEQFF
TGCGCCAGCAGGGCGGGAGGATCTTTGGATGAGCAGTTCTTC
>TRBJ1-2|NA|TRBV6-1|NA
CASSEVERENYGYTF
TGTGCCAGCAGTGAAGTAGAGAGAGAGAACTATGGCTACACCTTC
>TRBJ1-2|TRBD1|TRBV5-6|NA
CASSQQGGYGYTF
TGTGCCAGCAGTCAACAGGGGGGCTATGGCTACACCTTC
>TRBJ2-3|TRBD2|TRBV7-3|NA
CASSLQTSSGVSGTQYF
TGTGCCAGCAGCTTACAGACCTCTAGCGGGGTGTCGGGTACGCAGTATTTT
>TRBJ1-3|NA|TRBV5-6|NA
CASSLEAGGFGNTIYF
TGTGCCAGCAGCTTGGAGGCGGGGGGCTTTGGAAACACCATATATTTT
>TRBJ1-1|NA|TRBV14|NA
CASSPLLNTEAFF
TGTGCCAGCAGCCCTCTCCTGAACACTGAAGCTTTCTTT
>TRBJ1-2|TRBD1|TRBV29-1|NA
CSVGAGQGYGANYGYTF
TGCAGCGTTGGAGCGGGACAGGGGTACGGAGCTAACTATGGCTACACCTTC
>TRBJ2-7|NA|TRBV27|once
CASSLSPEGYEQYF
TGTGCCAGCAGTTTATCTCCGGAGGGGTACGAGCAGTACTTC
>TRBJ1-2|TRBD1|TRBV5-1|once
CASSVGGQGRSSYGYTF
TGCGCCAGCAGCGTAGGGGGACAGGGTCGAAGTAGTTATGGCTACACCTTC
>TRBJ1-5|NA|TRBV6-5|NA
CASSLRGNTQPQHF
TGTGCCAGCAGTTTAAGAGGGAACACTCAGCCCCAGCATTTT
>TRBJ2-5|TRBD1|TRBV6-5|NA
CASSYTPDRVETQYF
TGTGCCAGCAGTTACACCCCCGACAGGGTTGAGACCCAGTACTTC
>TRBJ2-5|TRBD1|TRBV5-4|NA
CASSRDRGETQYF
TGTGCCAGCAGCCGGGACAGGGGAGAGACCCAGTACTTC
>TRBJ1-6|NA|TRBV7-9|NA
CASSLEISPLHF
TGTGCCAGCAGCTTAGAAATATCACCCCTCCACTTT
>TRBJ2-7|NA|TRBV6-1|NA
CASSAPGVQYF
TGTGCCAGCAGTGCACCAGGTGTGCAGTACTTC
>TRBJ2-1|TRBD2|TRBV6-5|NA
CASSYRRGVEQFF
TGTGCCAGCAGTTATCGGCGGGGGGTCGAGCAGTTCTTC
>TRBJ1-1|NA|TRBV5-5|NA
CASSFRQGGNTEAFF
TGTGCCAGCAGCTTTCGTCAGGGTGGGAACACTGAAGCTTTCTTT
>TRBJ1-4|NA|TRBV7-2|NA
CASSLGTAGPFF
TGTGCCAGCAGCTTAGGGACAGCGGGACCGTTTTTT
>TRBJ2-7|NA|TRBV6-5|once
CASSGDRFSYEQYF
TGTGCCAGCAGTGGCGACAGGTTCTCCTACGAGCAGTACTTC
>TRBJ1-2|TRBD1|TRBV7-9|NA
CASSLYDRGLYGYTF
TGTGCCAGCAGCTTATATGACAGGGGGCTTTATGGCTACACCTTC
>TRBJ1-1|NA|TRBV5-1|few
CASSLGGRGRGTEAFF
TGCGCCAGCAGCTTGGGGGGAAGAGGGCGAGGAACTGAAGCTTTCTTT
>TRBJ1-6|TRBD1|TRBV7-2|NA
CASRSRQGINSPLHF
TGTGCCAGCAGATCCCGACAGGGCATAAATTCACCCCTCCACTTT
>TRBJ1-6|TRBD1|TRBV4-1|few
CASSQARGQGNSPLHF
TGCGCCAGCAGCCAGGCCCGGGGACAGGGGAATTCACCCCTCCACTTT
>TRBJ2-3|TRBD2|TRBV6-1|NA
CASSDWLAGATPLGDTQYF
TGTGCCAGCAGTGACTGGCTAGCGGGGGCCACCCCACTAGGAGATACGCAGTATTTT
>TRBJ2-3|TRBD2|TRBV5-4|NA
CASSMSGGAGDTQYF
TGTGCCAGCAGTATGAGCGGGGGGGCCGGAGATACGCAGTATTTT
>TRBJ1-1|TRBD1|TRBV27|once
CASSLGGQGAGFTEAFF
TGTGCCAGCAGTTTGGGGGGACAGGGGGCGGGCTTCACTGAAGCTTTCTTT
>TRBJ1-5|TRBD1|TRBV18|few
CASSGTGDNQPQHF
TGTGCCAGCTCAGGGACAGGGGACAATCAGCCCCAGCATTTT
>TRBJ1-2|TRBD1|TRBV28|NA
CATLRGTGYGYTF
TGTGCCACCCTCCGGGGGACAGGGTATGGCTACACCTTC
>TRBJ1-2|TRBD1|TRBV11-2|NA
CASSLTQGGILGYTF
TGTGCCAGCAGCTTAACCCAGGGGGGTATCTTAGGCTACACCTTC
>TRBJ1-1|NA|TRBV4-1|NA
CASSQAPRGMAAGSVNTEAFF
TGCGCCAGCAGCCAAGCCCCCCGGGGAATGGCCGCCGGGTCGGTAAACACTGAAGCTTTCTTT
>TRBJ2-2|NA|TRBV10-1|NA
CASSEFASGELFF
TGCGCCAGCAGTGAGTTTGCTAGCGGGGAGCTGTTTTTT
>TRBJ2-3|NA|TRBV10-2|NA
CASPLDTQYF
TGCGCCAGCCCATTAGATACGCAGTATTTT
>TRBJ1-1|NA|TRBV10-3|NA
CAISESGVNTEAFF
TGTGCCATCAGTGAGTCGGGAGTGAACACTGAAGCTTTCTTT
>TRBJ1-1|NA|TRBV14|NA
CASSQKQEMNTEAFF
TGTGCCAGCAGCCAAAAACAGGAAATGAACACTGAAGCTTTCTTT
>TRBJ2-7|TRBD1|TRBV30|NA
CAWSEGQTAYEQYF
TGTGCCTGGAGTGAGGGACAGACAGCCTACGAGCAGTACTTC
>TRBJ1-1|TRBD1|TRBV6-5|NA
CASSRGTGITEAFF
TGTGCCAGCAGCCGCGGGACAGGGATTACTGAGGCTTTCTTT
>TRBJ1-2|TRBD1|TRBV18|NA
CASSPLPGTGIYGYTF
TGTGCCAGCTCACCCCTACCCGGGACAGGGATCTATGGCTACACCTTC
>TRBJ2-1|NA|TRBV6-6|NA
CASSYQNEQFF
TGTGCCAGCAGTTACCAGAATGAGCAGTTCTTC
>TRBJ2-7|TRBD1|TRBV28|NA
CASSSGQGSSYEQYF
TGTGCCAGCAGTTCGGGACAGGGTTCATCCTACGAGCAGTACTTC
>TRBJ2-7|TRBD2|TRBV2|NA
CASRGTSGEYEQYF
TGTGCCAGCAGGGGGACTAGCGGGGAGTACGAGCAGTACTTC
>TRBJ2-7|NA|TRBV6-5|NA
CASTPTGSSYEQYF
TGTGCCAGCACCCCGACAGGTAGCTCCTACGAGCAGTACTTC
>TRBJ1-2|TRBD1|TRBV19|NA
CASDSGGFPNYGYTF
TGTGCCAGCGACTCAGGGGGCTTTCCTAACTATGGCTACACCTTC
>TRBJ1-1|TRBD1|TRBV7-3|NA
CASSSRTGANTEAFF
TGTGCCAGCAGCTCTCGGACAGGGGCGAACACTGAAGCTTTCTTT
>TRBJ1-1|NA|TRBV19|once
CASSSREQGDEAFF
TGTGCCAGTAGTAGTAGGGAACAGGGCGATGAAGCTTTCTTT
>TRBJ1-3|NA|TRBV6-5|few
CASTSGNTIYF
TGTGCCAGCACGTCTGGAAACACCATATATTTT
>TRBJ1-1|TRBD1|TRBV14|NA
CASSPSTGEATEAFF
TGTGCCAGCAGCCCCTCAACAGGGGAGGCCACTGAAGCTTTCTTT
>TRBJ2-7|TRBD1|TRBV5-5|NA
CASSPRDRGNEQYF
TGTGCCAGCAGCCCCCGGGACAGGGGCAACGAGCAGTACTTC
>TRBJ2-1|NA|TRBV27|NA
CASSYVSQTMHEQFF
TGTGCCAGCAGTTACGTTTCTCAGACAATGCATGAGCAGTTCTTC
>TRBJ1-1|NA|TRBV5-4|NA
CATRPRQVNTEAFF
TGTGCCACCCGCCCGCGACAGGTGAACACTGAAGCTTTCTTT